The 12 T cell receptor beta chains given below trace back to one sample, sequenced in a study of radiotherapy plus CTLA-4 blockade in lung cancer listed by TCRdb under 2018. Library creation used the immunoSEQ multiplex PCR assay. TCRdb re-hosts the immuneACCESS table, in-frame sequences only. Its copies lack some clones; in the studies checked, an unresolved V gene accounts for under half of them, and the cause for the rest is not known. The sample table shows about 77,000 clones, and around 74% are seen once. 9.9% of the sample comes from the top ten. This material consisted of peripheral blood, taken from a patient treated with radiotherapy plus ipilimumab. The receptors originated from a human donor with non-small cell lung cancer whose response to radiotherapy plus ipilimumab could not be evaluated.

The genes are TRBV29-1 and TRBJ2-1, with TRBD2 as a possible D gene (5 bases). The CDR3 sequence is 10 residues long. With 4 bases removed from V and 7 bases from J, the gap between germline ends came to 5 bases. The germline V gene has CDR1 SQVTM and CDR2 ANQGSEA. The CDR3 here is CSVGGNEQFF. Here the CDR3 DNA reads TGCAGCGTTGGAGGGAATGAGCAGTTCTTC.

This clone appeared a few times. The rearrangement joins TRBV4-2 to TRBJ2-3; D possibly corresponds to TRBD2 (7 bases). The V and J ends lost 1 base and 8 bases respectively, with 16 bases between them. Germline V CDR1 and CDR2: LGHNA, YNFKEQ. This CDR3 has 15 residues. Here the CDR3 DNA reads TGTGCCAGCAGCCAAGCCAACCTAGGGGGGGGTACGCAGTATTTT. Translation gives CASSQANLGGGTQYF.

V gene TRBV7-3 combines with J gene TRBJ2-5; 13 bases are shared with TRBD2. The CDR3 length is 17 residues. After removal of 5 bases from V and 1 base from J, the junction contained 7 bases not matched to a gene. CDR1 is SGHTA and CDR2 is FQGTGA in the germline V gene. This CDR3 is CASSPTSGGPRQETQYF. CDR3 DNA: TGTGCCAGCAGCCCGACTAGCGGGGGGCCGCGCCAAGAGACCCAGTACTTC.

The chain is built from TRBV28 and TRBJ1-2, with 8 bases that match TRBD1. Germline-derived CDR1 and CDR2 are MDHEN and SYDVKM. The CDR3 is 18 amino acids. The junction had 22 bases not matched to a gene; V was cut back by 5 bases and J by 8 bases. In nucleotides, the CDR3 is TGTGCCAGCAGTCCCACCCGGGACAGGTTACCCCTTACGCAAGGCTACACCTTC. This encodes CASSPTRDRLPLTQGYTF.

The V and J genes are TRBV15 and TRBJ1-1, with D tentatively TRBD1 (6 bases). This CDR3 comprises 14 residues. V was trimmed by 2 bases and J by 7 bases, leaving 14 bases between them. Germline assignment: CDR1 LNHNV and CDR2 YYDKDF (reference sequence). The CDR3 nucleotides are TGTGCCACCAGCAGATCTGTTGGGACACGTGAAGCTTTCTTT. Translation gives CATSRSVGTREAFF.

The rearrangement joins TRBV6-1 to TRBJ2-1; 8 nucleotides align to TRBD1. The J segment lost 8 bases and the V segment lost 7 bases, leaving 10 bases of the junction unmatched. The length of the CDR3 is 14 residues. Germline V gene data show CDR1 as MNHNS and CDR2 as SASEGT. As DNA, the CDR3 is TGTGCCAGCACCAGACAGGGGAGAATCTATGAGCAGTTCTTC. Translating it yields CASTRQGRIYEQFF.

This clone has just one count. This chain connects TRBV7-2 to TRBJ2-3; 9 bases agree with TRBD1. Germline V gene sequence: CDR1 SGHTA, CDR2 FQGNSA. CDR3 length: 19 residues. Trimming cost V 5 bases and J 6 bases; bases outside gene matches: 21. DNA for the CDR3: TGTGCCAGCAGCGGAGGACAGGGGTTTGGCCTACGACATCGGGATACGCAGTATTTT. Residues: CASSGGQGFGLRHRDTQYF.

This clone was detected only once. The chain has TRBV5-1 and TRBJ2-5; 11 bases are shared with TRBD1. The J call could be wrong; TRBJ2-7 is a better fit for the DNA end. The CDR3 consists of 15 residues. The germline gives CDR1 SGHRS, CDR2 YFSETQ. The CDR3 nucleotides are TGCGCCAGCAGCTTGGCCGGGACAGGGGGCTACGAGCAGTACTTC. Translating gives CASSLAGTGGYEQYF.

This clone was observed a few times. This chain joins TRBV7-9 and TRBJ1-4; 9 bases align to TRBD1. Per the germline V gene, CDR1 is SEHNR and CDR2 is FQNEAQ (reference sequence). Trimming removed 4 bases from V and 0 bases from J; junction bases left unmatched: 12. This CDR3 spans 19 amino acids. Here the CDR3 DNA reads TGTGCCAGCAGCTCTCTCCCCGGGACAGGGAACGCAACTAATGAAAAACTGTTTTTT. Translated: CASSSLPGTGNATNEKLFF.

The chain recombines TRBV7-9 with TRBJ2-7, with 7 positions matching TRBD1. Trimming removed 7 bases from V and 3 bases from J; junction bases left unmatched: 6. Germline V gene sequence: CDR1 SEHNR, CDR2 FQNEAQ (reference sequence). This CDR3 has 13 residues. The CDR3 protein is CASTKGTDYEQYF. CDR3 in DNA: TGTGCCAGCACCAAGGGGACAGACTACGAGCAGTACTTC.

The rearrangement joins TRBV25-1 to TRBJ1-4; D may be TRBD1 (6 bases). V was cut by 1 base and J by 5 bases, with 11 bases left in between. The CDR3 runs 15 residues. Germline loops: CDR1 MGHDK, CDR2 SYGVNS. As DNA, the CDR3 is TGTGCCAGCAGTGAATTGGGGGGGCAGAATGAAAAACTGTTTTTT. Protein: CASSELGGQNEKLFF.

The chain carries TRBV14 and TRBJ2-5, with TRBD2 matching over 12 bases. In germline, CDR1 is SGHDN, CDR2 FVKESK. There are 15 residues in the CDR3. Losses at the gene ends were 2 bases for V and 4 bases for J; bases not matched to a gene: 2. The CDR3 sequence is CASSQRLAGAETQYF. The CDR3 DNA sequence: TGTGCCAGCAGCCAAAGACTAGCGGGAGCAGAGACCCAGTACTTC. Full variable domain (rest looked up from reference TRBV14 and TRBJ2-5): EAGVTQFPSHSVIEKGQTVTLRCDPISGHDNLYWYRRVMGKEIKFLLHFVKESKQDESGMPNNRFLAERTGGTYSTLKVQPAELEDSGVYFCASSQRLAGAETQYFGPGTRLLVL.